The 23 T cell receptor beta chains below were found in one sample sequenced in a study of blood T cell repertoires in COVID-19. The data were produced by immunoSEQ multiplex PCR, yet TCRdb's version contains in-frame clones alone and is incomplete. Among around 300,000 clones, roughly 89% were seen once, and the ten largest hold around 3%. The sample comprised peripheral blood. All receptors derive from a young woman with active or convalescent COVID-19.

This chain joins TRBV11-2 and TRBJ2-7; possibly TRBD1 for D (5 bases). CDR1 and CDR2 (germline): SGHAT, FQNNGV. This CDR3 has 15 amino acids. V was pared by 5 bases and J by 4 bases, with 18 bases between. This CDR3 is CASSPFGHTPYEQYF. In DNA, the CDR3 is TGTGCCAGCAGCCCCTTCGGACATACCCCATACGAGCAGTACTTC.

The CDR3 bases are TGCGCCAGCAGCTTGGTAGCGGGGGCGGATGGCTACACCTTC. Protein: CASSLVAGADGYTF. The rearrangement joins TRBV5-1 to TRBJ1-2, with D possibly being TRBD1 (6 bases). Trimming took off 0 bases at V and 6 bases at J, with 12 bases between the two ends. CDR1 and CDR2 (germline): SGHRS, YFSETQ. There are 14 residues in the CDR3.

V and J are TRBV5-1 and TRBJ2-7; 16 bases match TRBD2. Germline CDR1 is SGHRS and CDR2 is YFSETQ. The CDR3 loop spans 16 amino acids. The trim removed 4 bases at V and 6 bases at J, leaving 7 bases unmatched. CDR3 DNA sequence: TGCGCCAGCAGCCCCGGGACTAGCGGGGGGGCGGCCGAGCAGTACTTC. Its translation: CASSPGTSGGAAEQYF.

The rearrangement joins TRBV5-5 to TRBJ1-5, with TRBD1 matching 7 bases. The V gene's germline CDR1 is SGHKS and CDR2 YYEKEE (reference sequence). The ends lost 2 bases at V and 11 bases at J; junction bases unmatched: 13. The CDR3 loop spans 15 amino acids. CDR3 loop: CASSFGAGGKSAQHF. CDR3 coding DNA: TGTGCCAGCAGCTTCGGGGCAGGGGGAAAATCGGCCCAGCATTTT.

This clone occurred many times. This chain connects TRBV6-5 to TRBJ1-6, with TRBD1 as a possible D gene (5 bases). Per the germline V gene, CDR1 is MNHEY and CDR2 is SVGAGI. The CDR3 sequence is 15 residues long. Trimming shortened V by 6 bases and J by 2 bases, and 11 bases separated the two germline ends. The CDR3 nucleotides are TGTGCCAGCAGCCAGACAGCTCCCTATAATTCACCCCTCCACTTT. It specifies CASSQTAPYNSPLHF.

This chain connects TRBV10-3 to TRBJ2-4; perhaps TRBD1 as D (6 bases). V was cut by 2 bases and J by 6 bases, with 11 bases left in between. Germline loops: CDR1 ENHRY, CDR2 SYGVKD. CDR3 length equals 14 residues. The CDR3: CAISEGGQSNIQYF. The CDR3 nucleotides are TGTGCCATCAGTGAGGGTGGACAGTCAAACATTCAGTACTTC.

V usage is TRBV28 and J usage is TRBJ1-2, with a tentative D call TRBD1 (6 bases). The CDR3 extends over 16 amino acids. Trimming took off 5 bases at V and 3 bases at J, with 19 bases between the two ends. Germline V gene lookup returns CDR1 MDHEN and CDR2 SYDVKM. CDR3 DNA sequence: TGTGCCAGCAGTCCATTCCGACAGGTTTCGTACTATGGCTACACCTTC. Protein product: CASSPFRQVSYYGYTF.

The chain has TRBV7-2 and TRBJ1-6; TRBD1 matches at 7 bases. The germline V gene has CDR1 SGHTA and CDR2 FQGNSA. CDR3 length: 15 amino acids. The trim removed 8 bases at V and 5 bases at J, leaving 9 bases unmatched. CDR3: CASAEGAPDNSPLHF. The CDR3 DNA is TGTGCCAGCGCTGAGGGGGCGCCCGATAATTCACCCCTCCACTTT.

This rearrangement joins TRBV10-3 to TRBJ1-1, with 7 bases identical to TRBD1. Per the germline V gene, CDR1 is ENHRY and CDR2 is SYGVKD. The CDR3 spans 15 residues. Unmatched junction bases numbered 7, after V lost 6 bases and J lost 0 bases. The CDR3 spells CAISGGRGLNTEAFF. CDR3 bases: TGTGCCATCAGCGGCGGCAGGGGGTTGAACACTGAAGCTTTCTTT.

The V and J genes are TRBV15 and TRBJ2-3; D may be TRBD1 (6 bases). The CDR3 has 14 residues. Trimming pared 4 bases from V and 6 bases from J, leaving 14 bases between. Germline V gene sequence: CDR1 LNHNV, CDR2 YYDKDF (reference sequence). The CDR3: CATSIRDTEDTQYF. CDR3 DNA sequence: TGTGCCACCAGCATTAGGGACACAGAGGATACGCAGTATTTT.

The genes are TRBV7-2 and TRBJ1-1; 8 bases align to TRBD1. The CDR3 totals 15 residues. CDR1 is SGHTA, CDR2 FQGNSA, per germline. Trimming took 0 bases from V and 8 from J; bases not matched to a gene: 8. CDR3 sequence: CASSLATGTGVEAFF. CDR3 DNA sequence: TGTGCCAGCAGCTTAGCGACTGGGACAGGCGTCGAAGCTTTCTTT.

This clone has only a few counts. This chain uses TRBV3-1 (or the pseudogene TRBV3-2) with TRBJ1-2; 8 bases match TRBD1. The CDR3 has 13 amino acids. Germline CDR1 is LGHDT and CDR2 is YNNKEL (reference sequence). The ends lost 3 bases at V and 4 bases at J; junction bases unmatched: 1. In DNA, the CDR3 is TGTGCCAGCAGCCAGGGACAGGTCTATGGCTACACCTTC. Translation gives CASSQGQVYGYTF.

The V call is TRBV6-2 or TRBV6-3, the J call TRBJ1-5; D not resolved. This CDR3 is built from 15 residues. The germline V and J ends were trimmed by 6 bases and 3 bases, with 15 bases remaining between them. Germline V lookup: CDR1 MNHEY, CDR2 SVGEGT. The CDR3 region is CASSMREGINQPQHF. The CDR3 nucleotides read TGTGCCAGCAGCATGAGAGAGGGAATCAATCAGCCCCAGCATTTT.

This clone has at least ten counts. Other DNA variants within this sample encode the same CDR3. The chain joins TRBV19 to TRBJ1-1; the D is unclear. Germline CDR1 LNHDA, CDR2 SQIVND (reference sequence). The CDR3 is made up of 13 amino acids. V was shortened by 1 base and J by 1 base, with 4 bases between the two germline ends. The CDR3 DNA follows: TGTGCCAGTAGTATAGTCTCGAACACTGAAGCTTTCTTT. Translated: CASSIVSNTEAFF.

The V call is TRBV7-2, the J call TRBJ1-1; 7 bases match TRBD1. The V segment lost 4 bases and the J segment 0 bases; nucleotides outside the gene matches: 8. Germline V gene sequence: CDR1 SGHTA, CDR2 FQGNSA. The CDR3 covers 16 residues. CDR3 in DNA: TGTGCCAGCAGCTCCGACAGGGCGAGATTGAACACTGAAGCTTTCTTT. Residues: CASSSDRARLNTEAFF.

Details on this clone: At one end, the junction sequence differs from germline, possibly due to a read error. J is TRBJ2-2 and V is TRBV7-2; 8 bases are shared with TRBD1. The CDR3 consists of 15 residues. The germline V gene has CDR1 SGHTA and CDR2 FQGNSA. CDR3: CASSQGAGNPGELFF. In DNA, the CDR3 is TGTGCCAGCAGCCAGGGGGCAGGGAACCCCGGGGAGCTGTTTTTT.

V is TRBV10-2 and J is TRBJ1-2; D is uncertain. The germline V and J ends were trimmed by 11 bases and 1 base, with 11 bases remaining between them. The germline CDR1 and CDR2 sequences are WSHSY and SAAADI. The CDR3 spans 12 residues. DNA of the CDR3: TGCGCCTCCCGTGAGGGTAACTATGGCTACACCTTC. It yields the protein CASREGNYGYTF.

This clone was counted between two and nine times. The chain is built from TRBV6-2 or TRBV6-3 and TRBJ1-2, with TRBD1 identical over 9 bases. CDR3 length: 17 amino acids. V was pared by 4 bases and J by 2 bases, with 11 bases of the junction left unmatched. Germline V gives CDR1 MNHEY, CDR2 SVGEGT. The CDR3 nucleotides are TGTGCCAGCAGTTCCTTGCACCGGGACAGGGACAACTATGGCTACACCTTC. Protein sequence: CASSSLHRDRDNYGYTF.

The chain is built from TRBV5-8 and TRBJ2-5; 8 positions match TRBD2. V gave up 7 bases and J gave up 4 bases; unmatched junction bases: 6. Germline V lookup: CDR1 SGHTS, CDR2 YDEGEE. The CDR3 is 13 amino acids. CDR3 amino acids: CASGWTSRETQYF. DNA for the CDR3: TGTGCCAGCGGTTGGACTAGCCGAGAGACCCAGTACTTC. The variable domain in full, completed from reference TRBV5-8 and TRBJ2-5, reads EAGVTQSPTHLIKTRGQQATLRCSPISGHTSVYWYQQALGLGLQFLLWYDEGEERNRGNFPPRFSGRQFPNYSSELNVNALELEDSALYLCASGWTSRETQYFGPGTRLLVL.

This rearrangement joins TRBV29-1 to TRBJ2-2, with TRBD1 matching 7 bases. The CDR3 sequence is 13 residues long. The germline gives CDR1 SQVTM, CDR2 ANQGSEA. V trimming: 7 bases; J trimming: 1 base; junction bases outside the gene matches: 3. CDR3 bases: TGCAGCGGGAGGACAGGGAACACCGGGGAGCTGTTTTTT. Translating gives CSGRTGNTGELFF.

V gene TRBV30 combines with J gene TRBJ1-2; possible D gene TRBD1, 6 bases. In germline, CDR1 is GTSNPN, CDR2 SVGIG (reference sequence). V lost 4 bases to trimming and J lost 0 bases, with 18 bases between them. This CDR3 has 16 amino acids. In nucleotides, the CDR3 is TGTGCCTGGAACCGGGACAAGGTCTCAACTAACTATGGCTACACCTTC. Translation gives CAWNRDKVSTNYGYTF.

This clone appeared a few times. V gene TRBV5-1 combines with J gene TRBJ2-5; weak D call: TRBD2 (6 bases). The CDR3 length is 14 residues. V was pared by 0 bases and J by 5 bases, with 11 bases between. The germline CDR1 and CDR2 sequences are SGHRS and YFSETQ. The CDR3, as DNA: TGCGCCAGCAGCTTGGAGTTACGGGGGGAGACCCAGTACTTC. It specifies CASSLELRGETQYF.

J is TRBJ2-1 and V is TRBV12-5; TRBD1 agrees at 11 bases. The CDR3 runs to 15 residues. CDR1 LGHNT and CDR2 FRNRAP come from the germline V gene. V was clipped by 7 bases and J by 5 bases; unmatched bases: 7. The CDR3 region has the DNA TGTGCTAGTGCCCAGGGACAGGGGGGGAACAATGAGCAGTTCTTC. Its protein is CASAQGQGGNNEQFF.